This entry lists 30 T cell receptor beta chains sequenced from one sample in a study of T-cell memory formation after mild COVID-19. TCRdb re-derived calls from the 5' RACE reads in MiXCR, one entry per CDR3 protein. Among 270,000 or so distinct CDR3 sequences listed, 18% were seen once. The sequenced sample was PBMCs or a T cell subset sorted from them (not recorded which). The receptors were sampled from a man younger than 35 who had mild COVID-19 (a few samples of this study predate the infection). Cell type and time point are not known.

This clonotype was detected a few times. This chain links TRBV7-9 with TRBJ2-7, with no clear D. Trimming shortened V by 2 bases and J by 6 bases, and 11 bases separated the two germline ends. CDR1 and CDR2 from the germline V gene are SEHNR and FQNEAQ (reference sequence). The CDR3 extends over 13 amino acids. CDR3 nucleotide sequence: TGTGCCAGCAGCTTACAACAGTATAGCGAGCAGTACTTC. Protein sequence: CASSLQQYSEQYF.

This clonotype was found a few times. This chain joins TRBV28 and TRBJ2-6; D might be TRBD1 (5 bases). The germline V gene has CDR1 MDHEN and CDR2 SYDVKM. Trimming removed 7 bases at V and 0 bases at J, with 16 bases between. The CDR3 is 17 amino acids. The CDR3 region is CASTPWSGISGANVLTF. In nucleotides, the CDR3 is TGTGCCAGCACCCCTTGGTCAGGGATCTCTGGGGCCAACGTCCTGACTTTC.

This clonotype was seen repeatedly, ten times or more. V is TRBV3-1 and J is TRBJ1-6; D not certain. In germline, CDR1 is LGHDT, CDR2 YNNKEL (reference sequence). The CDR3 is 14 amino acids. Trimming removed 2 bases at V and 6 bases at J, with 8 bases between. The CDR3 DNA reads TGTGCCAGCAGCCAAATGACGGGTAATTCACCCCTCCACTTT. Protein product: CASSQMTGNSPLHF. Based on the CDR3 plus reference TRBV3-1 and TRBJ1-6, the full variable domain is DTAVSQTPKYLVTQMGNDKSIKCEQNLGHDTMYWYKQDSKKFLKIMFSYNNKELIINETVPNRFSPKSPDKAHLNLHINSLELGDSAVYFCASSQMTGNSPLHFGNGTRLTVT.

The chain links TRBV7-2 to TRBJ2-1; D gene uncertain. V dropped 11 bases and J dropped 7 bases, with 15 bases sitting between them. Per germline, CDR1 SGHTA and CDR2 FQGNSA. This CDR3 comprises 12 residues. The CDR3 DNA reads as TGTGCCGTCCGTCTAGGCGATAATGAGCAGTTCTTC. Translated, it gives CAVRLGDNEQFF.

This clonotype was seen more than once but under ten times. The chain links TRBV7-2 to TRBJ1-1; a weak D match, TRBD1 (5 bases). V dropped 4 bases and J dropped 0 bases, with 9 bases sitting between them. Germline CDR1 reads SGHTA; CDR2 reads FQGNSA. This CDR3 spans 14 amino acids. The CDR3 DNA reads TGTGCCAGCAGCTGGGGGACGGTGAACACTGAAGCTTTCTTT. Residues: CASSWGTVNTEAFF. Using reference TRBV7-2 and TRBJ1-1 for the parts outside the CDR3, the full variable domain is GAGVSQSPSNKVTEKGKDVELRCDPISGHTALYWYRQSLGQGLEFLIYFQGNSAPDKSGLPSDRFSAERTGGSVSTLTIQRTQQEDSAVYLCASSWGTVNTEAFFGQGTRLTVV.

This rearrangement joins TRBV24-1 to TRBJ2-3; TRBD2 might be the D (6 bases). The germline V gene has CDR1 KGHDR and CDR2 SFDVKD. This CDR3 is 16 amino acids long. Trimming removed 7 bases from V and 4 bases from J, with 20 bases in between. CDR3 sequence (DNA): TGTGCCACCAGCGACCGGGGGAGCCGCCATCCAGATACGCAGTATTTT. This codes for CATSDRGSRHPDTQYF.

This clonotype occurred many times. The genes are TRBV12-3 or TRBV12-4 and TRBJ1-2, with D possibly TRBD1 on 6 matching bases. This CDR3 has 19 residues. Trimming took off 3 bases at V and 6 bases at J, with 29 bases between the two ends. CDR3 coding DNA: TGTGCCAGCAGTTTCTCAGCTCCGGGGGCTGACGGGGGTTTTAATGGCTACACCTTC. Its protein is CASSFSAPGADGGFNGYTF.

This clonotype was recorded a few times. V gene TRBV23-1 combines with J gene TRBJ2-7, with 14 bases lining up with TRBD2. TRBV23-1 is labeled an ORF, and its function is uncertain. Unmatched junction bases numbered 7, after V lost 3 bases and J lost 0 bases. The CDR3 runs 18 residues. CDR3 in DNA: TGCGCCAGCAGTCAGCGGACTAGCGGGGGGCCGGGCTCCTACGAGCAGTACTTC. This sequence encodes CASSQRTSGGPGSYEQYF.

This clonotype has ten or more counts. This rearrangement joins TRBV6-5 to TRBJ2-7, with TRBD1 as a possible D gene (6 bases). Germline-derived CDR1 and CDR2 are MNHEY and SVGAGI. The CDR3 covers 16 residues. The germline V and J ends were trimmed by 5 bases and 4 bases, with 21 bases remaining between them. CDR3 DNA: TGTGCCAGCAGTGTTATCAACCGCAGGGGTTCGTACGAGCAGTACTTC. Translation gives CASSVINRRGSYEQYF.

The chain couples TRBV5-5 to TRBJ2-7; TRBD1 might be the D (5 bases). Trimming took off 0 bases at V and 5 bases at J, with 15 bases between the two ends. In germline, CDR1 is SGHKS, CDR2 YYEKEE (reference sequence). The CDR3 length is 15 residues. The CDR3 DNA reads TGTGCCAGCAGCTTGGCCGGGCAGGGTGCCCACGAGCAGTACGTC. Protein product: CASSLAGQGAHEQYV.

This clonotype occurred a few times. This chain's CDR3 is CASSRVPGDTQYF. The DNA of the CDR3 is TGTGCCAGCAGTCGCGTCCCAGGAGATACGCAGTATTTT. The V and J genes are TRBV7-6 and TRBJ2-3; D gene ambiguous. Trimming took off 6 bases at V and 5 bases at J, with 12 bases between the two ends. Germline-derived CDR1 and CDR2 are SGHVS and FNYEAQ. The CDR3 sequence is 13 residues long.

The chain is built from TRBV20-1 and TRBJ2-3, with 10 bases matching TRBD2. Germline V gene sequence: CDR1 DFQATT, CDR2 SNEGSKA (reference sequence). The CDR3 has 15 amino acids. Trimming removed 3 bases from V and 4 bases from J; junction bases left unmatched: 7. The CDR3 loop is CSARDSGGPPDTQYF. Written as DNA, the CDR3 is TGCAGTGCTAGGGATAGCGGGGGGCCTCCAGATACGCAGTATTTT.

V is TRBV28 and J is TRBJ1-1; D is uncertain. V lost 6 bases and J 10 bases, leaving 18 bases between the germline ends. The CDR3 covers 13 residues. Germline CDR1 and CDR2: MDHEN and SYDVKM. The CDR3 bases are TGTGCCAGCAGCCTTGCGGTTTTGGCAAGAGCTTTCTTT. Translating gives CASSLAVLARAFF.

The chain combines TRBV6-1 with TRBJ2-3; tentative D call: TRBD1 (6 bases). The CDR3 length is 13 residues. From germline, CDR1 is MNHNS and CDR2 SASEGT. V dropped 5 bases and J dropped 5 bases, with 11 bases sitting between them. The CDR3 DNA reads TGTGCCAGCAGTTTGAGGGGGAGAGATACGCAGTATTTT. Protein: CASSLRGRDTQYF.

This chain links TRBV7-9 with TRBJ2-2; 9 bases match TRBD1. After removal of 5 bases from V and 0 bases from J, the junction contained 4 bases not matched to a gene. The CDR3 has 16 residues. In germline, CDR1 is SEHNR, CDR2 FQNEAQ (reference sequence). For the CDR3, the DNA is TGTGCCAGCAGCGGCCGGGACAGGGCGAACACCGGGGAGCTGTTTTTT. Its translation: CASSGRDRANTGELFF.

This CDR3 reads CASSVLTRGNTDTQYF. For the CDR3, the DNA is TGCGCCAGCAGCGTACTGACTCGGGGAAACACAGATACGCAGTATTTT. V usage is TRBV4-1 and J usage is TRBJ2-3; possible D gene TRBD2, 5 bases. Between the trimmed V and J ends, which lost 5 bases and 2 bases, there was a span of 17 bases. CDR1 is MGHRA, CDR2 YSYEKL, per germline. The CDR3 sequence is 16 residues long.

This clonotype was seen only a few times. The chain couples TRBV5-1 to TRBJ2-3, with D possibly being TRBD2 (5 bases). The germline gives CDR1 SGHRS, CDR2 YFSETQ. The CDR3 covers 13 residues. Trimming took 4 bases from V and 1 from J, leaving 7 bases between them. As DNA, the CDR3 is TGCGCCAGCAGCATTAGCGGCACAGATACGCAGTATTTT. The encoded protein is CASSISGTDTQYF.

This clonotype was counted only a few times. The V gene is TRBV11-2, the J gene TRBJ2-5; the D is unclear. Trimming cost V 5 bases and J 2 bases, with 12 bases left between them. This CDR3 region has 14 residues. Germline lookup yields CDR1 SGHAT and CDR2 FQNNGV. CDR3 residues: CASSPGGGQETQYF. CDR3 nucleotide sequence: TGTGCCAGCAGCCCCGGCGGTGGGCAAGAGACCCAGTACTTC.

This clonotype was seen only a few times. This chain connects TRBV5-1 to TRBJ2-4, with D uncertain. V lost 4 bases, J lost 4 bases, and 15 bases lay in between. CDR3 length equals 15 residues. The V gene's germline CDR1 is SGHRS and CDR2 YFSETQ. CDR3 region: CASSPIRSFKNIQYF. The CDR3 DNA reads TGCGCCAGCAGCCCCATTAGGTCGTTTAAAAACATTCAGTACTTC.

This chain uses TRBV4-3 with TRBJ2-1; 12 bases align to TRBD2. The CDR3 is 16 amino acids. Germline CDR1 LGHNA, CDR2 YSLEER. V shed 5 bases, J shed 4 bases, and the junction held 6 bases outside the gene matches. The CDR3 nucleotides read TGCGCCAGCAGCACACGACTAGCGGGGGATTACAATGAGCAGTTCTTC. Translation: CASSTRLAGDYNEQFF.

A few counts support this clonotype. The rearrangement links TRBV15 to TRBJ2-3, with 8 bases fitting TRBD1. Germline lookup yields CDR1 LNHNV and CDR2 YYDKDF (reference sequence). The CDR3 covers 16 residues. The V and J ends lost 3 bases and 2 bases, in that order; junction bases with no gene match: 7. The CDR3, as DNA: TGTGCCACCAGCAGGCGGACAGGGTCGGCCACAGATACGCAGTATTTT. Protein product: CATSRRTGSATDTQYF.

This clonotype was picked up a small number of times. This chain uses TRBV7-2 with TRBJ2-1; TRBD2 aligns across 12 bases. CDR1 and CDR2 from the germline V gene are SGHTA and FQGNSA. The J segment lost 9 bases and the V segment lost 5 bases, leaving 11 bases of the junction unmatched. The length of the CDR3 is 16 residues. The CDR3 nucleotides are TGTGCCAGCAGCCCCGTTCTAGCGGGGGGGCCGAGTGAGCAGTTCTTC. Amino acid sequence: CASSPVLAGGPSEQFF.

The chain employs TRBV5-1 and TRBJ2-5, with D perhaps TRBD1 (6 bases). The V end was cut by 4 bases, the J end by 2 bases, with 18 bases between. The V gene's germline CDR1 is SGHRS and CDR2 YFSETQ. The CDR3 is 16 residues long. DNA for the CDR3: TGCGCCAGCAGCCCGATGGACAGTCCTCTTCAAGAGACCCAGTACTTC. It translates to CASSPMDSPLQETQYF.

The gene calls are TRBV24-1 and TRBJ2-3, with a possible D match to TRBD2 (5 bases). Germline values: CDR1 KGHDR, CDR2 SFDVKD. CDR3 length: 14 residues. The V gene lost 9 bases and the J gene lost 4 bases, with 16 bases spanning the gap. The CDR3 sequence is CATAREGSSDTQYF. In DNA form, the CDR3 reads TGTGCCACCGCCCGCGAGGGTAGTTCAGATACGCAGTATTTT.

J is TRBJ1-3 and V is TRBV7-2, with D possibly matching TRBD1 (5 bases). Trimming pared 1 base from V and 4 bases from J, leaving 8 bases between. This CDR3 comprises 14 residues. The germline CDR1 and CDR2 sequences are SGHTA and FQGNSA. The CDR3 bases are TGTGCCAGCAGCTTAGGGTGGGGCGGAAACACCATATATTTT. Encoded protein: CASSLGWGGNTIYF.

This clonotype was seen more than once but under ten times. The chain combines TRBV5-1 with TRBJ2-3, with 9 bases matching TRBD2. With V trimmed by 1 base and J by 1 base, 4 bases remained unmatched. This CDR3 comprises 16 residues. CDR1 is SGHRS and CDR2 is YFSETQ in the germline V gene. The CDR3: CASSLSRLAGTDTQYF. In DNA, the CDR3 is TGCGCCAGCAGCTTGTCCCGACTAGCGGGCACAGATACGCAGTATTTT.

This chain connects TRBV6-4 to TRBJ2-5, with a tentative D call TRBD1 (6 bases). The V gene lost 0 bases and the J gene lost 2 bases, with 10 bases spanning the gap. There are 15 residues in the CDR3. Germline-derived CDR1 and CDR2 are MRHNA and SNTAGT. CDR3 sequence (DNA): TGTGCCAGCAGTGACTCAGGGGGACCACAAGAGACCCAGTACTTC. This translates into CASSDSGGPQETQYF.

This chain's CDR3 is CASSGRGRNSGNTIYF. The CDR3 nucleotides read TGCGCCAGCAGCGGGCGGGGGAGGAACTCTGGAAACACCATATATTTT. V usage is TRBV4-1 and J usage is TRBJ1-3, with D possibly matching TRBD1 (5 bases). The V gene's germline CDR1 is MGHRA and CDR2 YSYEKL. CDR3 length: 16 amino acids. The germline V and J ends were trimmed by 5 bases and 0 bases, with 14 bases remaining between them.

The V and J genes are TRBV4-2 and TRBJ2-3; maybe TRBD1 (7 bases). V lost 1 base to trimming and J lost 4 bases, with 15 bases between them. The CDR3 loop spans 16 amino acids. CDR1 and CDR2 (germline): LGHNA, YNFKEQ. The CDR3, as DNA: TGTGCCAGCAGCCAAGGGAGGGGGCCGAGGTCAGATACGCAGTATTTT. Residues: CASSQGRGPRSDTQYF.

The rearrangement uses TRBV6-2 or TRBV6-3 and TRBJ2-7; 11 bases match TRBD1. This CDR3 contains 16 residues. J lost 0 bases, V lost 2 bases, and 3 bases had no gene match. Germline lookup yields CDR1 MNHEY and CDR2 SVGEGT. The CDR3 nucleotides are TGTGCCAGCAGTTACGGGACAGGGGGAAGCTCCTACGAGCAGTACGTC. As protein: CASSYGTGGSSYEQYV.